These 30 T cell receptor beta chains were sequenced from one sample in a study of T cells in tuberculosis. Clones were sequenced by immunoSEQ multiplex PCR, and TCRdb holds only the in-frame ones, with some missing. The table has 50,000 or so clones, approximately 86% seen once. Cells were sorted from thawed PBMC rested overnight and stained with GMM-loaded CD1B tetramer, viability dye and anti-CD3. C32 glucose monomycolate from Rhodococcus equi was loaded onto the CD1B tetramers. Sequencing was done on a sample of CD1b-GMM tetramer-negative cells sorted from PBMCs. These receptors all come from an adult woman with latent tuberculosis.

The chain has TRBV7-6 and TRBJ1-2; 8 positions match TRBD1. The V gene's germline CDR1 is SGHVS and CDR2 FNYEAQ. The CDR3 loop spans 15 amino acids. V lost 5 bases and J lost 5; bases outside the gene matches: 10. CDR3 nucleotides: TGTGCCAGCAGCCCTCACCCCAGGACAGGGTATGGCTACACCTTC. Protein sequence: CASSPHPRTGYGYTF.

The rearrangement links TRBV11-3 to TRBJ1-1; D is perhaps TRBD1 (5 bases). Germline CDR1 SGHNT, CDR2 YENEEA. Trimming took off 5 bases at V and 5 bases at J, with 15 bases between the two ends. CDR3 length: 14 residues. CDR3 loop: CASSLVQGGTEAFF. In DNA form, the CDR3 reads TGTGCCAGCAGCCTAGTCCAGGGTGGGACTGAAGCTTTCTTT.

For this clone: The sample has other DNA sequences that encode this CDR3 too. The chain has TRBV15 and TRBJ1-6; D remains ambiguous. CDR3 length: 14 residues. Deletions cut 4 bases from V and 0 bases from J, with 4 bases between. Looked up from germline, CDR1 is LNHNV and CDR2 is YYDKDF (reference sequence). Here the CDR3 reads CATSKSSYNSPLHF. CDR3 coding DNA: TGTGCCACCAGCAAGAGCTCCTATAATTCACCCCTCCACTTT.

The V call is TRBV7-3, the J call TRBJ1-1; D possibly corresponds to TRBD1 (5 bases). CDR1 and CDR2 (germline): SGHTA, FQGTGA. Deletions cut 5 bases from V and 0 bases from J, with 13 bases between. The CDR3 consists of 15 residues. For the CDR3, the DNA is TGTGCCAGCAGCCCCTTGCAGGGTGTGAACACTGAAGCTTTCTTT. It codes for CASSPLQGVNTEAFF.

V gene TRBV4-1 combines with J gene TRBJ2-7; 11 nucleotides agree with TRBD2. The CDR3 runs 17 residues. The ends lost 4 bases at V and 3 bases at J; junction bases unmatched: 11. Germline assignment: CDR1 MGHRA and CDR2 YSYEKL. CDR3 DNA: TGCGCCAGCAGCCTCGGGGCCTTAGCGGGAGGGAACTACGAGCAGTACTTC. It translates to CASSLGALAGGNYEQYF.

This chain links TRBV6-6 with TRBJ2-7; a weak D match, TRBD2 (6 bases). Germline V gene lookup returns CDR1 MNHNY and CDR2 SVGAGI (reference sequence). V was cut by 2 bases and J by 6 bases, with 14 bases left in between. CDR3 length: 14 residues. This CDR3 is CASSYGRRDAEQYF. The CDR3 DNA reads TGTGCCAGCAGTTACGGGCGGCGGGACGCCGAGCAGTACTTC.

This chain links TRBV7-2 with TRBJ1-2, with TRBD1 matching 12 bases. V lost 5 bases, J lost 5 bases, and 9 bases stayed unmatched. The CDR3 has 16 amino acids. Per germline, CDR1 SGHTA and CDR2 FQGNSA. CDR3 sequence reads: CASSAGQGAGPYGYTF. The CDR3 bases are TGTGCCAGCAGCGCGGGACAGGGGGCCGGTCCGTATGGCTACACCTTC.

J is TRBJ2-7 and V is TRBV9; 7 nucleotides match TRBD1. The CDR3 is made up of 13 amino acids. Trimming at V came to 2 bases and at J to 6 bases, leaving 5 bases not matched to a gene. Germline CDR1 SGDLS, CDR2 YYNGEE. The CDR3 DNA is TGTGCCAGCAGCGTTTCCAGACAGGGCGAGCAGTACTTC. Amino acid sequence: CASSVSRQGEQYF.

The chain couples TRBV4-1 to TRBJ2-1, with 8 bases matching TRBD2. This CDR3 has 15 amino acids. Germline V gene sequence: CDR1 MGHRA, CDR2 YSYEKL. The trim removed 1 base at V and 9 bases at J, leaving 8 bases unmatched. The CDR3 protein is CASSQGGSGRREQFF. The CDR3 bases are TGCGCCAGCAGCCAAGGGGGGAGCGGGAGACGTGAGCAGTTCTTC.

This chain links TRBV6-5 with TRBJ1-1, with unresolved D. V was pared by 8 bases and J by 7 bases, with 14 bases between. This CDR3 region has 12 residues. Per germline, CDR1 MNHEY and CDR2 SVGAGI. The CDR3 bases are TGTGCCAGCGGTAACGAGGGAGTTGAAGCTTTCTTT. Its translation: CASGNEGVEAFF.

J is TRBJ1-1 and V is TRBV29-1; TRBD1 agrees at 8 bases. Trimming at V came to 4 bases and at J to 4 bases, leaving 8 bases not matched to a gene. The CDR3 loop spans 14 amino acids. Germline V gene sequence: CDR1 SQVTM, CDR2 ANQGSEA. CDR3 coding DNA: TGCAGCGTTGGGGCCGGACAGGGTGGCACTGAAGCTTTCTTT. Protein product: CSVGAGQGGTEAFF.

In its sample, this clone was seen once. V is TRBV7-8 and J is TRBJ2-1; the D gene is possibly TRBD2 (5 bases). V lost 8 bases to trimming and J lost 7 bases, with 18 bases between them. CDR1 SGHVS and CDR2 FQNEAQ come from the germline V gene. The CDR3 covers 14 residues. As DNA, the CDR3 is TGTGCCAGCCAACCAAGCGGCGGAGCGAATGAGCAGTTCTTC. It is translated as CASQPSGGANEQFF.

CDR3 DNA: TGTGCCAGCACCGGACAGGGCCAGGGAGAGGAGCAGTACTTC. This gives the protein CASTGQGQGEEQYF. The chain joins TRBV28 to TRBJ2-7; TRBD1 aligns across 8 bases. This CDR3 has 14 residues. Germline V lookup: CDR1 MDHEN, CDR2 SYDVKM. V shed 7 bases, J shed 7 bases, and the junction held 12 bases outside the gene matches.

J is TRBJ1-1 and V is TRBV30; D is undetermined. The CDR3 runs to 13 residues. CDR1 is GTSNPN and CDR2 is SVGIG in the germline V gene (reference sequence). V lost 0 bases to trimming and J lost 6 bases, with 11 bases between them. The CDR3 sequence: CAWSVRIGAEAFF. The CDR3 DNA sequence: TGTGCCTGGAGTGTAAGGATCGGGGCTGAAGCTTTCTTT.

The chain is built from TRBV4-2 and TRBJ2-1; 16 bases agree with TRBD2. Germline CDR1 is LGHNA and CDR2 is YNFKEQ. Trimming took 0 bases from V and 6 from J; bases not matched to a gene: 5. The CDR3 extends over 18 amino acids. CDR3 bases: TGTGCCAGCAGCCAAGATAAGGGACTAGCGGGAGGGCCCAATGAGCAGTTCTTC. Translating it yields CASSQDKGLAGGPNEQFF.

This chain uses TRBV5-1 with TRBJ2-3; TRBD2 agrees at 9 bases. The CDR3 spans 14 residues. V lost 8 bases, J lost 2 bases, and 6 bases stayed unmatched. Germline CDR1 SGHRS, CDR2 YFSETQ. The CDR3: CASMRGGYTDTQYF. The DNA of the CDR3 is TGCGCCAGTATGCGGGGGGGATACACAGATACGCAGTATTTT.

The chain has TRBV19 and TRBJ1-1, with 7 bases matching TRBD1. The germline V gene encodes CDR1 LNHDA and CDR2 SQIVND (reference sequence). This CDR3 contains 17 residues. Trimming removed 3 bases from V and 9 bases from J; junction bases left unmatched: 19. The CDR3 sequence is CASSILGQLSLPLQAFF. As DNA, the CDR3 is TGTGCCAGTAGTATCTTGGGACAGCTAAGTCTTCCACTTCAAGCTTTCTTT.

V is TRBV15 and J is TRBJ2-5; 9 bases line up with TRBD1. Germline CDR1 is LNHNV and CDR2 is YYDKDF (reference sequence). V shed 0 bases and J 7 bases; nucleotides not matched to a gene: 12. CDR3 length: 17 residues. The CDR3 nucleotides are TGTGCCACCAGCAGAGATCTTTCCACACAGGGGGCCGGGACCCAGTACTTC. Protein product: CATSRDLSTQGAGTQYF. The complete variable domain, with remaining parts taken from reference TRBV15 and TRBJ2-5, reads DAMVIQNPRYQVTQFGKPVTLSCSQTLNHNVMYWYQQKSSQAPKLLFHYYDKDFNNEADTPDNFQSRRPNTSFCFLDIRSPGLGDTAMYLCATSRDLSTQGAGTQYFGPGTRLLVL.

Notes on this clone: A junction boundary mismatches the germline segment, possibly from a read error. The sample has other DNA sequences that encode this CDR3 too. The CDR3: CASSQSAGLAKNIQYF. In DNA, the CDR3 is TGCGCCAGCAGCCAATCAGCGGGGCTAGCCAAAAATATTCAGTACTTC. V and J are TRBV4-1 and TRBJ2-4; TRBD2 aligns across 7 bases. The CDR3 spans 16 residues. Germline CDR1 reads MGHRA; CDR2 reads YSYEKL.

The V call is TRBV15, the J call TRBJ2-3; D unclear. The CDR3 runs 13 residues. V was clipped by 2 bases and J by 9 bases, with 12 bases between them. CDR1 LNHNV and CDR2 YYDKDF come from the germline V gene (reference sequence). The chain's CDR3 is CATSRRTHNTQYF. The CDR3 DNA reads TGTGCCACCAGCAGACGAACCCACAACACGCAGTATTTT.

The rearrangement uses TRBV6-1 and TRBJ1-5; possibly TRBD1 for D (6 bases). CDR1 MNHNS and CDR2 SASEGT come from the germline V gene. Trimming shortened V by 1 base and J by 7 bases, and 8 bases separated the two germline ends. This CDR3 is 13 amino acids long. This chain's CDR3 is CASSEETGQPQHF. The CDR3 DNA sequence: TGTGCCAGCAGTGAAGAAACAGGGCAGCCCCAGCATTTT.

V and J are TRBV11-3 and TRBJ2-3; 9 bases are shared with TRBD2. Germline CDR1 and CDR2: SGHNT and YENEEA. The CDR3 extends over 16 amino acids. With V trimmed by 0 bases and J by 2 bases, 3 bases remained unmatched. The CDR3 coding sequence is TGTGCCAGCAGCTTAGAAGGGACTAGCACCACAGATACGCAGTATTTT. Translation: CASSLEGTSTTDTQYF.

J is TRBJ2-3 and V is TRBV27; 7 bases are a match to TRBD1. Trimming cost V 1 base and J 4 bases; bases outside gene matches: 2. The CDR3 consists of 14 residues. CDR1 is MNHEY and CDR2 is SMNVEV in the germline V gene (reference sequence). The CDR3 here is CASSLWQGADTQYF. The CDR3 bases are TGTGCCAGCAGTTTATGGCAGGGGGCAGATACGCAGTATTTT.

The chain recombines TRBV29-1 with TRBJ1-2; no firm D call. Trimming removed 2 bases from V and 4 bases from J, with 8 bases in between. Germline values: CDR1 SQVTM, CDR2 ANQGSEA. The CDR3 has 12 residues. The CDR3 spells CSVERGIYGYTF. In DNA, the CDR3 is TGCAGCGTTGAACGAGGGATCTATGGCTACACCTTC.

CDR3 coding DNA: TGCGCCAGCAGCCAAGATTTACGGGTTTCACCCCTCCACTTT. It translates to CASSQDLRVSPLHF. The chain carries TRBV4-1 and TRBJ1-6; no clear D gene. CDR3 length: 14 amino acids. The germline gives CDR1 MGHRA, CDR2 YSYEKL. V was trimmed by 0 bases and J by 9 bases, leaving 9 bases between them.

The chain uses TRBV7-9 and TRBJ2-7, with TRBD1 identical over 9 bases. After removal of 5 bases from V and 2 bases from J, the junction contained 4 bases not matched to a gene. The CDR3 totals 14 residues. Germline loops: CDR1 SEHNR, CDR2 FQNEAQ (reference sequence). The CDR3 DNA follows: TGTGCCAGCAGCGCCCGGGACAGGGCCTACGAGCAGTACTTC. Its protein is CASSARDRAYEQYF. Filled out from reference TRBV7-9 and TRBJ2-7, the complete variable domain reads DTGVSQNPRHKITKRGQNVTFRCDPISEHNRLYWYRQTLGQGPEFLTYFQNEAQLEKSRLLSDRFSAERPKGSFSTLEIQRTEQGDSAMYLCASSARDRAYEQYFGPGTRLTVT.

The chain couples TRBV4-2 to TRBJ1-6, with unresolved D. Trimming stripped 0 bases from V and 2 bases from J, with 11 bases between. The germline V gene encodes CDR1 LGHNA and CDR2 YNFKEQ. The CDR3 extends over 17 amino acids. The CDR3 bases are TGTGCCAGCAGCCAAGAGGAGGGTTCTCCCTATAATTCACCCCTCCACTTT. The encoded protein is CASSQEEGSPYNSPLHF.

CDR3 bases: TGTGCCAGCGCGGGGACGCCGTATAGCAATCAGCCCCAGCATTTT. Its translation: CASAGTPYSNQPQHF. The chain employs TRBV27 and TRBJ1-5, with a weak D call TRBD1 (5 bases). The CDR3 has 15 residues. V lost 8 bases to trimming and J lost 0 bases, with 14 bases between them. Germline loops: CDR1 MNHEY, CDR2 SMNVEV (reference sequence).

For the CDR3, the DNA is TGTGCCAGCTCACCTTCCGGGACTCCCGGAAACACCATATATTTT. Translating it yields CASSPSGTPGNTIYF. The rearrangement joins TRBV18 to TRBJ1-3; D may be TRBD1 (5 bases). V lost 3 bases and J 4 bases, leaving 13 bases between the germline ends. The germline gives CDR1 KGHSH, CDR2 LQKENI. The CDR3 runs 15 residues.

The V gene is TRBV5-1, the J gene TRBJ2-7; 10 bases map to TRBD1. J lost 7 bases, V lost 0 bases, and 7 bases had no gene match. CDR1 is SGHRS and CDR2 is YFSETQ in the germline V gene. The CDR3 spans 15 residues. CDR3 coding DNA: TGCGCCAGCAGCTTGGACGGGACAGGGGCCGGGGAGCAGTACTTC. Protein: CASSLDGTGAGEQYF.